This record looks at one TCR beta chain sequence and its context. No antigen is known for it. One base away there is no much larger clone; base qualities are not given. This specimen belongs to a study of T cell responses to AZD1222 COVID-19 vaccine (dated by TCRdb to the early 2020s). Study-wide context: A total of roughly 240 trial participants underwent TCR sequencing, of whom 200 to 220 received two doses of AZD1222 and some 26 received two doses of the MenACWY control vaccine. Trial participants were enrolled into age subgroups of 18-55, 56-69 and 70-plus years, which contained about 150, 27 and 61 TCR-sequenced participants, respectively.

Sample time point, as interpreted from the label and publication: about 28 days (+/-7) after the second vaccine dose. The treatment or condition tag for this specimen amounts to: meningococcal conjugate vaccine given as trial control. Samples from vaccinated people were obtained from the UK trials COV001 and COV002, which included a single-blind randomized controlled phase 2/3 trial of AZD1222 (ChAdOx1 nCoV-19) in healthy adults. Trial participant PBMC samples were collected at day 0 and day 28 after the second dose for TCRbeta chain sequencing. The CDR3 regions of human TCRbeta chains were subjected to immunosequencing. Turning to the authors' computational methods: Repertoire TCRs were matched against a reference library of SARS-CoV-2-specific TCRs generated with the MIRA antigen-specificity platform. Breadth was defined as the fraction of unique TCRs that were SARS-CoV-2-associated. Depth was defined as the fraction of total T cells that were SARS-CoV-2-associated. Using the MIRA data, each spike-specific TCR was mapped to the spike region that the TCR reacts to and placed in a CD4 or CD8 class. Log10-transformed breadth and depth values were compared by one-way ANOVA with Sidak's multiple comparisons tests. Here the immuneACCESS table is served through TCRdb, limited to in-frame sequences with V and J called. Missing clones are a known gap in these copies; in checked studies unresolved V genes cover under half, and the rest lacks a known reason. V and J calls and clone size are copied from that table; D and trimming were computed from the DNA. The sample yields some 150,000 clones; over 75% were counted once. The ten largest make up approximately 5.6% of the sample.

Summary of the overall study and its limitations: The vaccine-associated CD4 TCRs covered the entire spike protein, and the dominant responses fell in regions 160-218 and 743-854. The 56-69-year group was small, and its depth increase did not reach significance, likely because of low power. Spike-specific TCR breadth and depth rose significantly after two AZD1222 doses compared with day 0 and with MenACWY recipients. Most participants were white British and females outnumbered males, and the authors suggested that clonal diversity may have been underestimated. Conclusions about previously exposed vaccinees are limited, since just a handful of AZD1222 recipients were seropositive for SARS-CoV-2 at baseline. Reportedly, almost half of the unique spike-specific TCRs recognized epitopes lying outside the regions that are mutated in the B.1.351 and B.1.1.7 variants. Because no day 14 peak-response samples were available, repertoires were characterized only after the peak T cell response.

The germline V gene encodes CDR1 SGHTA and CDR2 FQGNSA. V is cut by 5 bases and J by 8 bases, and the space between the germline ends is 15 bases. CDR3 length: 13 amino acids, cysteine to phenylalanine. Just CDR3 DNA is preserved here, 39 bases in frame from base 1. This TCR was sampled from an adult who received the MenACWY meningococcal vaccine as a control. Material: peripheral blood, obtained 28 days after the second dose of the MenACWY control vaccine. Recombination linked TRBV7-2 to TRBJ1-2; TRBD1 is a possible D gene, resting on 6 matching bases. The CDR3 in this case is CASSLIYRAGYTF. The nucleotides read TGTGCCAGCAGCCTAATCTACAGGGCAGGCTACACCTTC.